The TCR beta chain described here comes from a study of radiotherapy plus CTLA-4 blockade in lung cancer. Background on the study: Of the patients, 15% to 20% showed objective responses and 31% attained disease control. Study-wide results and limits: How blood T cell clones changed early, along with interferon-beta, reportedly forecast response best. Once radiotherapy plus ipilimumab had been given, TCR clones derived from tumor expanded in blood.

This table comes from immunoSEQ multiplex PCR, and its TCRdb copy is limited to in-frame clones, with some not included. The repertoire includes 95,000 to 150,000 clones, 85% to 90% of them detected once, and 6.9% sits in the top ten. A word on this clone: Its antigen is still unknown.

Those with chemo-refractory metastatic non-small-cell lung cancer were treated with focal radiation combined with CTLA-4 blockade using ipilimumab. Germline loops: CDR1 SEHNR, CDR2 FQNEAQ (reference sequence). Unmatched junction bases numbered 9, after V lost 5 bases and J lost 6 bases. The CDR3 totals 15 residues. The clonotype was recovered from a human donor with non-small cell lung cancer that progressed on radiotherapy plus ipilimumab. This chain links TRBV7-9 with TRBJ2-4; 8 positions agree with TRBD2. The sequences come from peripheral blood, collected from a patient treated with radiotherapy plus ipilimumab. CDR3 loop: CASSPPWGTRNIQYF. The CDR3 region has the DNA TGTGCCAGCAGCCCGCCCTGGGGGACTAGAAACATTCAGTACTTC.